This T cell receptor beta chain was obtained from a study of T cell responses to AZD1222 COVID-19 vaccine. Data came from immunoSEQ multiplex PCR; TCRdb stores just in-frame clones and leaves some out. The repertoire holds about 150,000 clones, with about nine tenths as singletons. Study outcomes and limitations: Clonal diversity was possibly underestimated, and white British individuals and females predominated among donors.

As to this clone: Its antigen is not known.

Deletions cut 6 bases from V and 1 base from J, with 9 bases between. Germline values: CDR1 MNHEY, CDR2 SVGAGI. There are 13 residues in the CDR3. This material consisted of peripheral blood, taken on day 0 of AZD1222 vaccination. The receptor comes from an adult in good health. The V and J genes are TRBV6-5 and TRBJ1-2, with D unresolved. The CDR3: CASRRTDNYGYTF. The CDR3 DNA reads as TGTGCCAGCAGGAGGACCGATAACTATGGCTACACCTTC.